This T cell receptor (beta chain) was identified in a study of graft-versus-host responses after intestinal transplantation. Turning to the study itself: The study gave all recipients anti-thymocyte globulin induction, then tacrolimus and steroids for two to three years.

In regard to this clone: The target antigen is unknown.

Study findings and constraints: Peak levels of circulating GvH clones tracked with early post-transplant HvG declines.

Profiled with immunoSEQ multiplex PCR; TCRdb holds only in-frame clones, not every one. The sample has 93,000 or so clones, roughly 93% seen once. The sequencing used unstimulated CD8+ T cells sorted from spleen or lymph node cells, collected before intestinal transplant. The TCR was taken from a human donor who received an intestinal transplant.

The CDR3 region has the DNA TGTGCCAGCAGCGTGGGGGGGGAAGCTTTCTTT. Translated, it gives CASSVGGEAFF. The V call is TRBV5-6, the J call TRBJ1-1, with D possibly being TRBD1 (5 bases). This CDR3 comprises 11 residues. V lost 4 bases and J 8 bases, leaving 9 bases between the germline ends. Germline V CDR1 and CDR2: SGHDT, YYEEEE.